At least ten counts were recorded for the clone carrying this T cell receptor beta chain. Its target is not known. This entry comes from a study of blood T cells in healthy people across ages. Study in general: Every two T cells gave about one barcoded beta molecule via template switching. Study findings and constraints: Roughly linearly, TCR beta diversity per million T cells fell as age increased.

Primed by a sample-barcoded 5' primer and a J-beta primer mix, a second PCR proceeded for roughly 6 to 12 cycles. TCRdb independently ran MiXCR on the 5' RACE reads; one entry per CDR3 protein. This sample has 600,000 or so distinct CDR3 sequences, with roughly 31% found just once. The V segment lost 4 bases and the J segment 4 bases; nucleotides outside the gene matches: 8. This CDR3 contains 15 residues. Germline V gene data show CDR1 as SGHRS and CDR2 as YFSETQ. Sequencing was carried out using blood. The chain uses TRBV5-1 and TRBJ2-7; 10 bases are a match to TRBD1. The clonotype was recovered from a woman aged 80 or over in good health. CDR3 residues: CASSTTGTGVYEQYF. The CDR3 bases are TGCGCCAGCAGCACTACCGGGACAGGGGTTTACGAGCAGTACTTC.